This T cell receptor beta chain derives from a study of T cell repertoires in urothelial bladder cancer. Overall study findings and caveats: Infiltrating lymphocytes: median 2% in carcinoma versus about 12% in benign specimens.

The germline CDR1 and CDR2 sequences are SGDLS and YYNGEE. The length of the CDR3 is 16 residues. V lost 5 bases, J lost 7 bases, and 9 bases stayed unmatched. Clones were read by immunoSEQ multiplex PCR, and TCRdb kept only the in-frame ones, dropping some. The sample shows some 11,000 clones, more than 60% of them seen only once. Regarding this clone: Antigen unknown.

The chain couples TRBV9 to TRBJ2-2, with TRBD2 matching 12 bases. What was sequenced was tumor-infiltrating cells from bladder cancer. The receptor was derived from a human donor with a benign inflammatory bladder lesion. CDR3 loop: CASSGRTSGVVGELFF. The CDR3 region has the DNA TGTGCCAGCAGTGGAAGGACTAGCGGGGTCGTCGGGGAGCTGTTTTTT.